This TCR beta chain was documented in a study of T cell responses to AZD1222 COVID-19 vaccine. Findings and caveats of the study: The CD4 TCRs associated with vaccination extended across spike and predominated at 160-218 and 743-854. Per reports, nearly half of all spike-specific TCRs target regions that are unmutated in variants.

Of note for this clone: What it binds is not known.

The table came from immunoSEQ multiplex PCR; TCRdb's copy has only in-frame clones and leaves some out. The profile shows around 120,000 clones, around 93% of them singletons. The receptor's source is an adult in good health. The sequencing used peripheral blood, collected on day 0 of AZD1222 vaccination.

This CDR3 is CASSSPESYEQYF. For the CDR3, the DNA is TGTGCCAGCAGCTCCCCAGAGTCCTACGAGCAGTACTTC. The chain carries TRBV7-2 and TRBJ2-7; D remains unclear. The CDR3 length is 13 residues. Germline V gene data show CDR1 as SGHTA and CDR2 as FQGNSA. Trimming stripped 4 bases from V and 1 base from J, with 8 bases between.